The 6 T cell receptor beta chains in this list originate from one sample, sequenced in a study of CD8 T cells in ankylosing spondylitis (dated by TCRdb to between 2016 and 2019). Their antigens are not known. Overall results and qualifications from the work: Blood from ankylosing spondylitis patients appeared to be characterized by a TCR beta motif made up of under 10 highly homologous amino acid variants.

Library construction relied on 5' RACE. The sample was run on an Illumina HiSeq 2500. In-frame beta chains were kept once TCRdb had trimmed the public reads at Q25 with fastp and called clones with MiXCR. Here each entry gathers all rows of one CDR3 protein and keeps the most common genes and DNA. The sample table holds about 840,000 distinct CDR3 sequences, of which approximately 10% were seen once. The ten largest account for around 0.51% of the sample. The sequenced sample was blood, either unsorted or a sorted T cell fraction (not recorded which). These receptors all come from a male donor with ankylosing spondylitis.

The CDR3 nucleotides are TGTGCCAGCAGTTACATGGGGGGCGATCTAATCACTAATGAAAAACTGTTTTTT. The encoded protein is CASSYMGGDLITNEKLFF. The J gene is TRBJ1-4, the V gene TRBV6-5, with D tentatively TRBD1 (6 bases). Trimming removed 2 bases from V and 2 bases from J, with 18 bases in between. CDR1 is MNHEY, CDR2 SVGAGI, per germline. The CDR3 is 18 amino acids.

The chain is built from TRBV6-5 and TRBJ2-5; TRBD1 matches 7 bases. CDR1 and CDR2 (germline): MNHEY, SVGAGI. This CDR3 has 16 amino acids. The V and J ends lost 0 bases and 6 bases, in that order; junction bases with no gene match: 10. CDR3 in amino acids: CASSYSFAQGRKTQYF. The CDR3 bases are TGTGCCAGCAGTTACTCTTTCGCACAGGGGCGGAAGACCCAGTACTTC.

J is TRBJ1-4 and V is TRBV7-8; 7 bases map to TRBD1. This CDR3 has 12 residues. CDR1 and CDR2 from the germline V gene are SGHVS and FQNEAQ. Trimming cost V 5 bases and J 8 bases; bases outside gene matches: 2. CDR3 protein: CASSPDREKLFF. The CDR3 DNA reads as TGTGCCAGCAGCCCGGACAGGGAAAAACTGTTTTTT.

The chain employs TRBV12-3 or TRBV12-4 and TRBJ1-1, with TRBD1 as a possible D gene (5 bases). V shed 0 bases and J shed 4 bases, with 15 bases lying between them. The CDR3 has 16 amino acids. CDR3 protein: CASSLARQGGRTEAFF. CDR3 bases: TGTGCCAGCAGTTTAGCGCGGCAGGGTGGTCGCACTGAAGCTTTCTTT.

In its sample, this clonotype was seen many times. In DNA form, the CDR3 reads TGCAGTGCTGCTGGTGGCCTTGTCCTCGAGCAGTACTTC. It is translated as CSAAGGLVLEQYF. The V gene is TRBV20-1, the J gene TRBJ2-7, with D uncertain. Germline-derived CDR1 and CDR2 are DFQATT and SNEGSKA (reference sequence). The CDR3 is 13 amino acids. Trimming shortened V by 5 bases and J by 6 bases, and 17 bases separated the two germline ends.

This clonotype turned up a few times. V is TRBV6-2 or TRBV6-3 and J is TRBJ2-7, with 8 bases aligning to TRBD1. Germline trimming cut 6 bases from V and 0 bases from J; bases unmatched to any gene: 10. Germline V gives CDR1 MNHEY, CDR2 SVGEGT. The CDR3 extends over 16 amino acids. The chain's CDR3 is CASSLLPGTGSYEQYF. DNA of the CDR3: TGTGCCAGCAGCTTACTCCCCGGGACAGGCTCCTACGAGCAGTACTTC.